Sequencing of this T cell receptor (beta chain) was carried out in a study of neoadjuvant anti-PD-1 for oral cavity cancer. Overall study context: Nivolumab at 3 mg/kg was mostly given biweekly, three to four doses, pre-surgery.

V was clipped by 0 bases and J by 1 base, with 6 bases between them. The germline V gene encodes CDR1 GTSNPN and CDR2 SVGIG (reference sequence). The CDR3 sequence is 13 residues long. Study outcomes and limitations: Treg/Th17 ratio rose with pretreatment blood and fell with post-treatment tumor TCRbeta clonality. Larger post-treatment preexisting tumor clones tracked with greater tumor shrinkage.

As for time point: after neoadjuvant nivolumab, at surgical resection. As for this clone: Its antigen is undetermined.

Most tumor samples had around 4.5 ug input DNA in two replicates. Using immunoSEQ multiplex PCR, the repertoire was profiled, and TCRdb retains in-frame clones only, with some absent. The sample includes tens of thousands of clones, about 26% of them seen just once. This specimen consisted of tumor tissue, obtained after nivolumab (anti-PD-1) treatment. J is TRBJ2-5 and V is TRBV30; D uncertain. The TCR sequence derives from a person between 40 and 85 years old with oral cavity squamous cell carcinoma. CDR3 protein: CAWSVDTQETQYF. CDR3 nucleotide sequence: TGTGCCTGGAGTGTTGATACCCAAGAGACCCAGTACTTC.